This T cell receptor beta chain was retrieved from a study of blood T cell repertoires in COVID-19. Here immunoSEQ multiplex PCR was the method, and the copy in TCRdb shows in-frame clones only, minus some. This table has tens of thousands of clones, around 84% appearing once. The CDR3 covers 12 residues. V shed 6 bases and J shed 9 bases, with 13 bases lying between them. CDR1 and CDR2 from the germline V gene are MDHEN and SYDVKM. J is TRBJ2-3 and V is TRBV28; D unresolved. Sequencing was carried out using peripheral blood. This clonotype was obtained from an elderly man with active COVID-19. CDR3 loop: CASRPNVRTQYF. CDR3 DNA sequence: TGTGCCAGCAGACCCAACGTCCGGACGCAGTATTTT.